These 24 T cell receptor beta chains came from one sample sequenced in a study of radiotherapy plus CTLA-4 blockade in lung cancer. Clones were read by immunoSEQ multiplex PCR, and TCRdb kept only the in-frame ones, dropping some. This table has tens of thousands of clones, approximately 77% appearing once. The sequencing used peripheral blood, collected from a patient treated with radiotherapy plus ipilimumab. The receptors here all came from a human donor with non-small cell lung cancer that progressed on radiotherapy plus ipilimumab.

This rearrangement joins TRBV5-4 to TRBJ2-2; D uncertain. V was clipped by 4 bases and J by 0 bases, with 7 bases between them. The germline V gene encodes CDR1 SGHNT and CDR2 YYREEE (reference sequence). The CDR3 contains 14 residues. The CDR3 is CASSLTANTGELFF. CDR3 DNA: TGTGCCAGCAGCCTGACCGCGAACACCGGGGAGCTGTTTTTT. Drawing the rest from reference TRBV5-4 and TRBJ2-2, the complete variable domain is ETGVTQSPTHLIKTRGQQVTLRCSSQSGHNTVSWYQQALGQGPQFIFQYYREEENGRGNFPPRFSGLQFPNYSSELNVNALELDDSALYLCASSLTANTGELFFGEGSRLTVL.

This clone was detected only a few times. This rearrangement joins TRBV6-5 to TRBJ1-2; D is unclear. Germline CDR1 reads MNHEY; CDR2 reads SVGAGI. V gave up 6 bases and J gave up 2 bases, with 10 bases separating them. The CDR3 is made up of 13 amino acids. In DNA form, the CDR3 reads TGTGCCAGCAGCCTCGCAGAGAACTATGGCTACACCTTC. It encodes CASSLAENYGYTF.

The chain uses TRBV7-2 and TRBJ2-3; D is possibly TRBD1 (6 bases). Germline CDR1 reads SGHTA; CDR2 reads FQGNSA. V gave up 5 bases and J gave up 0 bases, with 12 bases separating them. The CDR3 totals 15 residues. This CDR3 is CASSPTGPSTDTQYF. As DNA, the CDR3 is TGTGCCAGCAGCCCGACAGGCCCTAGCACAGATACGCAGTATTTT. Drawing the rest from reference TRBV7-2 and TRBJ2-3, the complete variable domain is GAGVSQSPSNKVTEKGKDVELRCDPISGHTALYWYRQSLGQGLEFLIYFQGNSAPDKSGLPSDRFSAERTGGSVSTLTIQRTQQEDSAVYLCASSPTGPSTDTQYFGPGTRLTVL.

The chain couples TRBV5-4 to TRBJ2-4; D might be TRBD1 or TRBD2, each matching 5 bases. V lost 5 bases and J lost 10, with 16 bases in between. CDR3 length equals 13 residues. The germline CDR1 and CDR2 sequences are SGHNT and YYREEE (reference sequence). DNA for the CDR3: TGTGCCAGCAGTTCCGGGACGGAATCGATTCAGTACTTC. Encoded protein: CASSSGTESIQYF.

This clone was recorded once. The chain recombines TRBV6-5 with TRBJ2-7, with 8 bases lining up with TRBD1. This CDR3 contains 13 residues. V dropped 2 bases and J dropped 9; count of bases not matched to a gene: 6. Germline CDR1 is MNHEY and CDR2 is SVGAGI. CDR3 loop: CASSYDDRGGQYF. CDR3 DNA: TGTGCCAGCAGTTACGATGACAGGGGCGGGCAGTACTTC.

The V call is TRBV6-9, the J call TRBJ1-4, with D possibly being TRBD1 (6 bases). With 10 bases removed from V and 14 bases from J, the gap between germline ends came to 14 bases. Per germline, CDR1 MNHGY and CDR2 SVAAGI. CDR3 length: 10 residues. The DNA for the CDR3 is TGTGCCACTGCGACAGGCGTTCTGTTTTTT. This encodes CATATGVLFF.

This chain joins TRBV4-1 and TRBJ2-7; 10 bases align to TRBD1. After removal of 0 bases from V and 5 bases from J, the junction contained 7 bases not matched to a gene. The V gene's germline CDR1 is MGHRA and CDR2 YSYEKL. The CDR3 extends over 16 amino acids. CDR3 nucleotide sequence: TGCGCCAGCAGCCAAGATCTGGGACAGGGGTCTCACGAGCAGTACTTC. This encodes CASSQDLGQGSHEQYF.

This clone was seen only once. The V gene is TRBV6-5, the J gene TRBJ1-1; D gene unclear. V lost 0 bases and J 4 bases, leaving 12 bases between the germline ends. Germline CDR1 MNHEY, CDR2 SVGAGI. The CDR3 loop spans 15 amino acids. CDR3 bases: TGTGCCAGCAGTTACTCCCAGAGTGGGAGCACTGAAGCTTTCTTT. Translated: CASSYSQSGSTEAFF.

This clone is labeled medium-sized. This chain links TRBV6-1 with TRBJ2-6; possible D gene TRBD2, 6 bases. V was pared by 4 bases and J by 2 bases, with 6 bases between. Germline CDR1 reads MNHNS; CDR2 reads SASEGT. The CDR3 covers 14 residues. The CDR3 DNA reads TGTGCCAGCAGTGTAGCGGCTGGGGCCAACGTCCTGACTTTC. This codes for CASSVAAGANVLTF.

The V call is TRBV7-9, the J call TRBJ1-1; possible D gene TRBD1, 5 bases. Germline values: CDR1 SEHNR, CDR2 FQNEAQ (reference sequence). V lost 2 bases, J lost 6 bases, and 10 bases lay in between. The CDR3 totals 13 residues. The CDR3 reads CASSLSGDAEAFF. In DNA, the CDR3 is TGTGCCAGCAGCTTATCCGGGGACGCTGAAGCTTTCTTT.

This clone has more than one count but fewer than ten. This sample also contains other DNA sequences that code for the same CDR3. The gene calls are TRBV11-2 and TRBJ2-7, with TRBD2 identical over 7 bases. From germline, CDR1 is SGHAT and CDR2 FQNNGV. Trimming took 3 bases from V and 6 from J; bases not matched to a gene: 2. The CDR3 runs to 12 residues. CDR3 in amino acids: CASSFGGGEQYF. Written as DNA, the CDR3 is TGTGCCAGCAGCTTTGGGGGGGGCGAGCAGTACTTC.

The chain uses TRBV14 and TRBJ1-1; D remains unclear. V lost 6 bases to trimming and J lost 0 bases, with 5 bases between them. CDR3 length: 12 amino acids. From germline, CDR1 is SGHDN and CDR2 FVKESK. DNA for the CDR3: TGTGCCAGCAGACACCTGAACACTGAAGCTTTCTTT. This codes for CASRHLNTEAFF.

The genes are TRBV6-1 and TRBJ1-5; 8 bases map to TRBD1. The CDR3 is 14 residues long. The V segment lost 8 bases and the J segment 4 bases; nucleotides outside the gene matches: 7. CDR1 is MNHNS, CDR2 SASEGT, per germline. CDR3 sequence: CASLWTGLNQPQHF. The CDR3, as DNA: TGTGCCAGCCTCTGGACAGGGCTTAATCAGCCCCAGCATTTT.

CDR3 in DNA: TGTGCCAGCAGCTCTTGGGGGTGGGGGCAACCTAATGAAAAACTGTTTTTT. As protein: CASSSWGWGQPNEKLFF. The chain has TRBV11-2 and TRBJ1-4; tentative D call: TRBD1 (6 bases). The germline V and J ends were trimmed by 4 bases and 3 bases, with 18 bases remaining between them. CDR1 and CDR2 from the germline V gene are SGHAT and FQNNGV. The CDR3 totals 17 residues. Variable domain in full (rest from reference TRBV11-2 and TRBJ1-4): EAGVAQSPRYKIIEKRQSVAFWCNPISGHATLYWYQQILGQGPKLLIQFQNNGVVDDSQLPKDRFSAERLKGVDSTLKIQPAKLEDSAVYLCASSSWGWGQPNEKLFFGSGTQLSVL.

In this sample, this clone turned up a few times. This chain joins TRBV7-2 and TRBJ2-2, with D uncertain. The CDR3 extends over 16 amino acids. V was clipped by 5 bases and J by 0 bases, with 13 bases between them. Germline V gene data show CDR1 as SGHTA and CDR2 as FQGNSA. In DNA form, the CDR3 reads TGTGCCAGCAGCCCACAGACTTGGGCGAACACCGGGGAGCTGTTTTTT. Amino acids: CASSPQTWANTGELFF.

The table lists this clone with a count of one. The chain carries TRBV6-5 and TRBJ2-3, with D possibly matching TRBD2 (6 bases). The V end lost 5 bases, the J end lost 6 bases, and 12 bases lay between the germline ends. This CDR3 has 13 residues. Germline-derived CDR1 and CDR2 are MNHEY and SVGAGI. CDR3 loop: CASSPPGVDTQYF. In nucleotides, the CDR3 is TGTGCCAGCAGTCCCCCGGGGGTGGATACGCAGTATTTT.

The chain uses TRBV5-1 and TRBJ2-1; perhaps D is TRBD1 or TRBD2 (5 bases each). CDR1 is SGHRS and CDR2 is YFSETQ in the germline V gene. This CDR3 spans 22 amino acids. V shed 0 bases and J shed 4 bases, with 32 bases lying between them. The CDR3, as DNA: TGCGCCAGCAGCTTGGCCGGGCCGATTTTTAAAGGTAGGGGCGAGGGGTACAATGAGCAGTTCTTC. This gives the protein CASSLAGPIFKGRGEGYNEQFF.

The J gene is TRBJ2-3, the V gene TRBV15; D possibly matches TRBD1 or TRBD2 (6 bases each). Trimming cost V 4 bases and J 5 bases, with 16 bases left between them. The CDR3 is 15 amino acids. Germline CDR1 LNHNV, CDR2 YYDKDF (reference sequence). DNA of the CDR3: TGTGCCACCAGCATATTCATAGGAGGGGGAGATACGCAGTATTTT. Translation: CATSIFIGGGDTQYF.

The DNA for the CDR3 is TGTGCCAGCAGCCAGGGGGCATTGAACACTGAAGCTTTCTTT. Translated, it gives CASSQGALNTEAFF. V usage is TRBV2 and J usage is TRBJ1-1, with 8 bases fitting TRBD1. The CDR3 contains 14 residues. The germline V gene has CDR1 SNHLY and CDR2 FYNNEI. The junction had 3 bases not matched to a gene; V was cut back by 6 bases and J by 0 bases.

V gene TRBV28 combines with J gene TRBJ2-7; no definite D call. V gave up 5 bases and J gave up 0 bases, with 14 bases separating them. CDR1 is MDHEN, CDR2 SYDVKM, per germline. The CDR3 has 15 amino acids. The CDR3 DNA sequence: TGTGCCAGCAGTCCCCCGTCTTTCCCCTCCTACGAGCAGTACTTC. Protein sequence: CASSPPSFPSYEQYF.

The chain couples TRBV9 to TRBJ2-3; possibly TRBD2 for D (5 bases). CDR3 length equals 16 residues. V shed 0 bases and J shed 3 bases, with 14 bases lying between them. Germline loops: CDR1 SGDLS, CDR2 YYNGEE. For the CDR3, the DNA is TGTGCCAGCAGCGTAGCTATTAACGGGGTAACAGATACGCAGTATTTT. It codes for CASSVAINGVTDTQYF.

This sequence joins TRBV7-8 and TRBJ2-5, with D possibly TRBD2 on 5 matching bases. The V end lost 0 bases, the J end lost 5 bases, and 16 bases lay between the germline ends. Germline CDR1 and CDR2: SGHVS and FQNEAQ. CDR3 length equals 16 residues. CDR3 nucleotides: TGTGCCAGCAGCTTAGCGAGTCCGGCTACGGGGGAGACCCAGTACTTC. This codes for CASSLASPATGETQYF.

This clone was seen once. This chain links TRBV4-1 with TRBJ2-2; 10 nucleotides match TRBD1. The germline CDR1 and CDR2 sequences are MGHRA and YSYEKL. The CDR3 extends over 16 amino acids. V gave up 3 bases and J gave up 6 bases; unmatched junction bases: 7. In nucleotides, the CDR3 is TGCGCCAGCAGCCAGGCGGGACAGGGGTTCTCCGGGGAGCTGTTTTTT. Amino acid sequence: CASSQAGQGFSGELFF.

The CDR3 DNA reads as TGTGCCAGCTCACCACCGGCAAGGGACTACGAGCAGTACTTC. Residues: CASSPPARDYEQYF. The chain combines TRBV18 with TRBJ2-7; D ambiguous. Trimming cost V 0 bases and J 3 bases, with 9 bases left between them. Per germline, CDR1 KGHSH and CDR2 LQKENI. The CDR3 loop spans 14 amino acids.